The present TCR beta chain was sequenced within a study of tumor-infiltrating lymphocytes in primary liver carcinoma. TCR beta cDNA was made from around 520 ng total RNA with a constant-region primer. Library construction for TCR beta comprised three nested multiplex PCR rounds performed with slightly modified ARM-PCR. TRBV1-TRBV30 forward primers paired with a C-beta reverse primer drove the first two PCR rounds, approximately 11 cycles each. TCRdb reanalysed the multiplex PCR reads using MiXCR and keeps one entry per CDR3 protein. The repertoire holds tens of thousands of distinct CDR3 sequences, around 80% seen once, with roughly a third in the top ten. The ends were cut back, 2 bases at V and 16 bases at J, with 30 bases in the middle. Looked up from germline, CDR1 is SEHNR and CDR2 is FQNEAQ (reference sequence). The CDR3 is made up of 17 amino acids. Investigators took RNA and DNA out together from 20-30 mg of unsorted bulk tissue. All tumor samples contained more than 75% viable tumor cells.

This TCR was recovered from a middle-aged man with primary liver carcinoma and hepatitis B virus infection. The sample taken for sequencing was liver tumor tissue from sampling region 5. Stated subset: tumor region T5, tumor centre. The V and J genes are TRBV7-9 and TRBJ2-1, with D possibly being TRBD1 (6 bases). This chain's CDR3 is CASSLPYQGPKINERFF. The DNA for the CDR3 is TGTGCCAGCAGCTTACCATATCAGGGGCCTAAAATAAATGAGCGATTCTTC. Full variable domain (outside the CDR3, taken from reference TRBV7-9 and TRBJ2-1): DTGVSQNPRHKITKRGQNVTFRCDPISEHNRLYWYRQTLGQGPEFLTYFQNEAQLEKSRLLSDRFSAERPKGSFSTLEIQRTEQGDSAMYLCASSLPYQGPKINERFFGPGTRLTVL.